These 8 T cell receptor beta chains originate from one sample sequenced in a study of beta chain features in type 1 diabetes. Study-level results: Moderately but significantly shorter TCRB CDR3s were found in Type 1 diabetes patients in all four CD4+ subsets.

For these TCRs, the target antigens are not known. What was sequenced were expressed TCRB transcripts, since all of the isolated RNA had been reverse transcribed. Data came from immunoSEQ multiplex PCR; TCRdb stores just in-frame clones and leaves some out. The sample includes about 700,000 clones, roughly 12% of them seen just once. Specimen: naive CD4+ T cells from blood. The receptors stem from a man younger than 35 with type 1 diabetes.

This clone showed up just a few times. V and J are TRBV10-3 and TRBJ1-3; 7 nucleotides match TRBD1. With 7 bases clipped from V and 0 bases from J, the junction kept 6 bases outside the gene matches. This CDR3 has 15 amino acids. The germline V gene encodes CDR1 ENHRY and CDR2 SYGVKD. CDR3 sequence: CAITGQESSGNTIYF. CDR3 nucleotides: TGTGCCATCACAGGACAGGAGAGCTCTGGAAACACCATATATTTT.

This clone was picked up a small number of times. The CDR3 loop is CASVARGGQNEQFF. The CDR3 region has the DNA TGTGCCAGCGTAGCTAGGGGCGGGCAAAATGAGCAGTTCTTC. The V and J genes are TRBV2 and TRBJ2-1, with D perhaps assigned TRBD1 or TRBD2 (5 bases each). The germline V and J ends were trimmed by 8 bases and 7 bases, with 18 bases remaining between them. The length of the CDR3 is 14 residues. Germline-derived CDR1 and CDR2 are SNHLY and FYNNEI.

This clone was recorded a few times. The rearrangement uses TRBV6-5 and TRBJ2-7; D possibly corresponds to TRBD1 (6 bases). V lost 5 bases, J lost 9 bases, and 17 bases lay in between. Looked up from germline, CDR1 is MNHEY and CDR2 is SVGAGI. The CDR3 sequence is 13 residues long. CDR3 loop: CASSPRTADVQYF. The CDR3 coding sequence is TGTGCCAGCAGTCCCCGGACAGCTGACGTGCAGTACTTC.

There are a few counts of this clone. The chain recombines TRBV7-9 with TRBJ2-1; 7 bases fit TRBD1. This CDR3 comprises 12 residues. V lost 3 bases and J lost 14; bases outside the gene matches: 7. Germline CDR1 is SEHNR and CDR2 is FQNEAQ (reference sequence). The DNA of the CDR3 is TGTGCCAGCAGCTTCCCCGGGACAGTCGAGTTCTTC. Amino acid sequence: CASSFPGTVEFF.

The table lists this clone with a few counts. The chain has TRBV15 and TRBJ2-7; TRBD1 aligns across 8 bases. V dropped 4 bases and J dropped 7; count of bases not matched to a gene: 9. In germline, CDR1 is LNHNV, CDR2 YYDKDF (reference sequence). The CDR3 has 14 amino acids. The CDR3 DNA sequence: TGTGCCACCAGCAAAGACAGGGGCAGCAGGGAGCAGTACTTC. It translates to CATSKDRGSREQYF.

The chain couples TRBV29-1 to TRBJ1-3; no definite D call. There are 15 residues in the CDR3. The V gene's germline CDR1 is SQVTM and CDR2 ANQGSEA. Trimming cost V 0 bases and J 4 bases, with 13 bases left between them. The CDR3: CSVEDPGRAGNTIYF. DNA for the CDR3: TGCAGCGTTGAAGATCCCGGGAGGGCAGGAAACACCATATATTTT.

J is TRBJ1-5 and V is TRBV9; tentative D call: TRBD1 (6 bases). Germline lookup yields CDR1 SGDLS and CDR2 YYNGEE. V was cut by 4 bases and J by 4 bases, with 15 bases left in between. CDR3 length: 15 amino acids. Written as DNA, the CDR3 is TGTGCCAGCAGCTCCTCCGGGACACCGAATCAGCCCCAGCATTTT. Protein product: CASSSSGTPNQPQHF.

Only a few counts were recorded for this clone. Distinct nucleotide sequences in the sample also encode this CDR3. This sequence joins TRBV5-1 and TRBJ2-1, with D tentatively TRBD1 (5 bases). Germline V lookup: CDR1 SGHRS, CDR2 YFSETQ. Trimming took off 0 bases at V and 1 base at J, with 8 bases between the two ends. The CDR3 contains 15 residues. CDR3 DNA sequence: TGCGCCAGCAGCTTGGGTACAGGATCCTACAATGAGCAGTTCTTC. Protein product: CASSLGTGSYNEQFF.